This T cell receptor (beta chain) is drawn from a study of cytomegalovirus exposure and HLA in healthy donors. Findings and limits, study-wide: In an earlier analysis, most TCR beta V segments were productive about 90% or about 30% of the time. A later analysis reportedly found that, within productive TCRs, an Asian-associated ancestry cluster had fewer N-insertions than the mean observed across the approximately 670 donors. Several of the most significant clusters appeared, in a later analysis, to be linked to common viral pathogens.

The PCR ran on 60 Vbeta and 13 Jbeta primers. Per the authors' pipeline: Roughly 10 million shared chains were among tens of millions of unique TCR beta chains counted in a later analysis. The table came from immunoSEQ multiplex PCR; TCRdb's copy has only in-frame clones and leaves some out. The V and J calls and clone size are taken from that table; D and trimming were inferred from the DNA. The table shows under 130,000 clones, with more than 75% occurring only once. Regarding this clone: The antigen remains undetermined.

This CDR3 spans 14 amino acids. The V gene lost 0 bases and the J gene lost 9 bases, with 13 bases spanning the gap. Germline CDR1 is SGDLS and CDR2 is YYNGEE. This receptor was taken from a woman aged 18-29 years in good health and CMV-seropositive. V is TRBV9 and J is TRBJ1-3; maybe TRBD1 (5 bases). The sample was PBMCs. The CDR3 protein is CASSVGIPGGTIYF. CDR3 in DNA: TGTGCCAGCAGCGTAGGTATCCCGGGGGGCACCATATATTTT.